This is a list of T cell receptor beta chains from one sample in a study of STAT5B mutations in CD4+ large granular lymphocyte leukemia. Produced via immunoSEQ multiplex PCR; TCRdb's table is partial and in-frame only. The table has about 4,600 clones, about 82% seen once. The sequenced sample was PBMCs. The receptors were sampled from a man between 70 and 80 years old with CD4+ T-cell large granular lymphocyte leukemia. Both conserved end residues are part of each CDR3. D genes are given only for firm matches. Size is omitted from some rows. Given values are once, few, many or a class for expanded clones.

TRBJ2-3 | . | . | TRBV30 | TGTGCCTGGAGTGTGGGACCCATCGATATAGATACGCAGTATTTT | CAWSVGPIDIDTQYF
TRBJ1-2 | . | . | TRBV7-9 | TGTGCCAGCAGCCTAACGGGGGTAGACTATGGCTACACCTTC | CASSLTGVDYGYTF
TRBJ1-2 | . | . | TRBV2 | TGTGCCAGCAGTGAGATCCGGGCCAAGCAAAACTATGGCTACACCTTC | CASSEIRAKQNYGYTF
TRBJ2-5 | . | . | TRBV2 | TGTGCCAGCAGTGCTCGGCGTCTCCAAGAGACCCAGTACTTC | CASSARRLQETQYF
TRBJ1-2 | . | . | TRBV30 | TGTGCCTGGAGTGCTATACCTTATGGCTACACCTTC | CAWSAIPYGYTF
TRBJ2-3 | . | . | TRBV20-1 | TGCAGTGCCTATCCCACAGATACGCAGTATTTT | CSAYPTDTQYF
TRBJ2-1 | TRBD2 | . | TRBV5-5 | TGTGCCAGCAGCTCGCTAGCGGGCTCCTACAATGAGCAGTTCTTC | CASSSLAGSYNEQFF
TRBJ1-1 | . | . | TRBV2 | TGTGCCAGCAGCGATTCTCTAGACAGACTGAACACTGAAGCTTTCTTT | CASSDSLDRLNTEAFF
TRBJ2-3 | TRBD2 | . | TRBV5-1 | TGCGCCAGCAGCGTAATCGGACTAGCGGGAGGCGTTGGCACAGATACGCAGTATTTT | CASSVIGLAGGVGTDTQYF
TRBJ2-2 | TRBD1 | . | TRBV2 | TGTGCCAGCAGTGACCCGGGACAGGGGTACACCGGGGAGCTGTTTTTT | CASSDPGQGYTGELFF
TRBJ1-1 | TRBD1 | . | TRBV5-1 | TGCGCCAGCAGCTTGGACTCTACAGGGGGCACTGAAGCTTTCTTT | CASSLDSTGGTEAFF
TRBJ1-1 | . | . | TRBV9 | TGTGCCAGCAGCGTAGGGGTGGGGACTGAAGCTTTCTTT | CASSVGVGTEAFF
TRBJ1-5 | . | . | TRBV18 | TGTGCCAGCTCACCAGAACAGCCAAGGGTACAGCCCCAGCATTTT | CASSPEQPRVQPQHF
TRBJ2-1 | TRBD2 | . | TRBV14 | TGTGCCAGCAGCCCCCTTAGCGGGTACTACAATGAGCAGTTCTTC | CASSPLSGYYNEQFF
TRBJ2-7 | . | . | TRBV6-6 | TGTGCCAGCAGTTACTATACTACCTACGAGCAGTACTTC | CASSYYTTYEQYF
TRBJ2-7 | TRBD1 | few | TRBV12-5 | TGTGCTAGTGGTTTGGGGACAGGGGCCTACGAGCAGTACTTC | CASGLGTGAYEQYF
TRBJ2-2 | . | . | TRBV27 | TGTGCCAGCTCCCTTCGCGCGATAGGGGAGCTGTTTTTT | CASSLRAIGELFF
TRBJ2-1 | . | few | TRBV4-2 | TGTGCCAGCCGCCGCGCGGGTAGCTCCTACAATGAGCAGTTCTTC | CASRRAGSSYNEQFF
TRBJ2-7 | . | few | TRBV7-2 | TGTGCCAGCAGCTTAAGGCAGGGGACAACCTACGAGCAGTACTTC | CASSLRQGTTYEQYF
TRBJ2-2 | TRBD2 | few | TRBV4-2 | TGTGCCAGCAGCCCATCTTCGGGCGGGAGAGCTAGGGAGCTGTTTTTT | CASSPSSGGRARELFF
TRBJ2-2 | . | . | TRBV13 | TGTGCCAGCAGCACAGGGACCGGGGAGCTGTTTTTT | CASSTGTGELFF
TRBJ2-3 | TRBD1 | . | TRBV5-4 | TGTGCCAGCAGCTCACGGGACAGGGGTTTCGGAGATACGCAGTATTTT | CASSSRDRGFGDTQYF
TRBJ1-5 | . | . | TRBV2 | TGTGCCAGCAGCGGACAGCCCAATCAGCCCCAGCATTTT | CASSGQPNQPQHF
TRBJ2-3 | TRBD2 | . | TRBV7-9 | TGTGCCAGCAGACTAGCGGGAGTGGTAGGAGATACGCAGTATTTT | CASRLAGVVGDTQYF
TRBJ2-5 | TRBD1 | . | TRBV9 | TGTGCCAGCAGCGTAGCGGCAGGGGGCATGGGGGAGACCCAGTACTTC | CASSVAAGGMGETQYF
TRBJ1-2 | TRBD1 | . | TRBV7-9 | TGTGCCAGCAGCTTAGTAGGGGGCGATGGCTACACCTTC | CASSLVGGDGYTF
TRBJ2-1 | . | few | TRBV27 | TGTGCCAGCAGTTTGGCTAACCCCCACACTAATGAGCAGTTCTTC | CASSLANPHTNEQFF
TRBJ2-7 | . | . | TRBV25-1 | TGTGCCAGCAGTGGATATATTGGGGAGCAGTACTTC | CASSGYIGEQYF
TRBJ1-2 | TRBD1 | . | TRBV6-1 | TGTGCCAGCGCGACAGGGGTTAGCTATGGCTACACCTTC | CASATGVSYGYTF
TRBJ2-3 | . | . | TRBV19 | TGTGCCTCCAGAGGGCAGGCGACTAGCACAGATACGCAGTATTTT | CASRGQATSTDTQYF
TRBJ2-5 | TRBD2 | . | TRBV19 | TGTGCCAGTAGTATGACTAGCAGAGAGACCCAGTACTTC | CASSMTSRETQYF
TRBJ1-5 | . | . | TRBV20-1 | TGCAGTGCTACCAATCAGCCCCAGCATTTT | CSATNQPQHF
TRBJ2-3 | . | . | TRBV6-6 | TGTGCCAGCAGCGGGGGATCTTATGATACGCAGTATTTT | CASSGGSYDTQYF
TRBJ2-2 | TRBD2 | . | TRBV5-1 | TGCGCCAGCAGCTTGGGCCTACTAGCGGGAGCCGGCACCGGGGAGCTGTTTTTT | CASSLGLLAGAGTGELFF
TRBJ2-6 | . | . | TRBV27 | TGTGCCAGCAGTCTACACAGCGGCTCTGGGGCCAACGTCCTGACTTTC | CASSLHSGSGANVLTF
TRBJ2-1 | TRBD2 | few | TRBV11-3 | TGTGCCAGCAGCTTAGAGGGGACTAGCTTGAGTGAGCAGTTCTTC | CASSLEGTSLSEQFF
TRBJ2-2 | . | . | TRBV9 | TGTGCCAGCAGCTCCCGACTAGTTGACACCGGGGAGCTGTTTTTT | CASSSRLVDTGELFF
TRBJ1-2 | . | . | TRBV19 | TGTGCCAGTAGTACCCAGGGATACAACTATGGCTACACCTTC | CASSTQGYNYGYTF
TRBJ1-1 | . | few | TRBV11-2 | TGTGCCAGCAGCTTGAATCCGGGACCTGGGGAAGCTTTCTTT | CASSLNPGPGEAFF
TRBJ2-6 | . | . | TRBV6-1 | TGTGCCAGCAAAGCAGGGTCCGGGGCCAACGTCCTGACTTTC | CASKAGSGANVLTF
TRBJ1-5 | . | few | TRBV29-1 | TGCAGCGTAGGAGCAGACAATCAGCCCCAGCATTTT | CSVGADNQPQHF
TRBJ1-1 | . | . | TRBV6-6 | TGTGCCAGCAGTTACTCTTGGGATGTGGCTTTCTTT | CASSYSWDVAFF
TRBJ2-1 | TRBD2 | . | TRBV9 | TGTGCCAGCAGCGTAGTAGCGGGAGTAGGAAATGAGCAGTTCTTC | CASSVVAGVGNEQFF
TRBJ2-3 | TRBD2 | . | TRBV7-6 | TGTGCCAGCAGCTTTTCGGGAGGATACACAGATACGCAGTATTTT | CASSFSGGYTDTQYF
TRBJ1-5 | . | once | TRBV7-9 | TGTGCCAGCAGCTTATCGGCTCCTAGCAATCAGCCCCAGCATTTT | CASSLSAPSNQPQHF
TRBJ2-5 | TRBD1 | . | TRBV19 | TGTGCCAGTAGTGGGCCCCCCGGGACAGGGTTAGAGACCCAGTACTTC | CASSGPPGTGLETQYF
TRBJ1-4 | TRBD1 | . | TRBV4-1 | TGCGCCAGCAGCCGCATCGTCGACAGGGGCGCAGATTCGGGTGGTGAAAAACTGTTTTTT | CASSRIVDRGADSGGEKLFF
TRBJ2-1 | TRBD2 | . | TRBV4-1 | TGCGCCAGCAGCCAAGTTTTAGCGGGAGTCAATGAGCAGTTCTTC | CASSQVLAGVNEQFF
TRBJ2-3 | TRBD2 | . | TRBV10-1 | TGCGCCAGCAGGGCGGGAGGGGACGCAGATACGCAGTATTTT | CASRAGGDADTQYF
TRBJ2-3 | . | . | TRBV6-5 | TGTGCCAGCAGCCCGGGACAACTGACAGATACGCAGTATTTT | CASSPGQLTDTQYF